One and the same sample provided the 11 T cell receptor beta chains below, sequenced in a study of cytomegalovirus exposure and HLA in healthy donors. Amplification used 60 Vbeta primers and 13 Jbeta primers. Profiling relied on immunoSEQ multiplex PCR, and the TCRdb table lists in-frame clones only, not all of them. The sample lists 90,000 to 120,000 clones, roughly 82% occurring once. The sequencing input was PBMCs. Receptor source: a young man in good health and CMV-seropositive.

The chain links TRBV6-4 to TRBJ2-1; 9 bases match TRBD2. V dropped 4 bases and J dropped 3; count of bases not matched to a gene: 4. Germline CDR1 is MRHNA and CDR2 is SNTAGT. This CDR3 has 15 amino acids. CDR3 bases: TGTGCCAGCAGTGGAAGTAGCGGGGGCTACAATGAGCAGTTCTTC. Translated, it gives CASSGSSGGYNEQFF.

This chain connects TRBV18 to TRBJ1-4; D is uncertain. V was clipped by 5 bases and J by 5 bases, with 12 bases between them. The CDR3 runs to 14 residues. From germline, CDR1 is KGHSH and CDR2 LQKENI. CDR3 in amino acids: CASSFRDENEKLFF. CDR3 coding DNA: TGTGCCAGCTCATTCCGGGATGAGAATGAAAAACTGTTTTTT.

V and J are TRBV6-5 and TRBJ2-3; TRBD2 is a possible D gene (6 bases). The CDR3 has 13 residues. The germline V gene encodes CDR1 MNHEY and CDR2 SVGAGI. The V gene lost 2 bases and the J gene lost 4 bases, with 7 bases spanning the gap. CDR3 loop: CASSYREADTQYF. For the CDR3, the DNA is TGTGCCAGCAGTTACAGGGAGGCAGATACGCAGTATTTT.

The V and J genes are TRBV25-1 and TRBJ2-3; 10 nucleotides match TRBD1. V was pared by 10 bases and J by 5 bases, with 18 bases of the junction left unmatched. CDR3 length: 17 residues. The germline V gene encodes CDR1 MGHDK and CDR2 SYGVNS. The DNA for the CDR3 is TGTGCCACTACCGGGACAGGGGCATGGCGGGTGGTAGATACGCAGTATTTT. It encodes CATTGTGAWRVVDTQYF.

The gene calls are TRBV6-6 and TRBJ2-7, with 8 bases that match TRBD2. The V segment lost 2 bases and the J segment 5 bases; nucleotides outside the gene matches: 5. CDR1 is MNHNY and CDR2 is SVGAGI in the germline V gene (reference sequence). The CDR3 runs to 14 residues. CDR3 DNA: TGTGCCAGCAGTTACGGGACTAGTGCCAACGAGCAGTACTTC. It codes for CASSYGTSANEQYF.

This clone was seen a few times. This chain links TRBV19 with TRBJ1-4; 9 nucleotides agree with TRBD1. The trim removed 7 bases at V and 8 bases at J, leaving 5 bases unmatched. The germline V gene encodes CDR1 LNHDA and CDR2 SQIVND (reference sequence). This CDR3 has 13 amino acids. This CDR3 is CASMTGGVEKLFF. In DNA, the CDR3 is TGTGCCAGTATGACAGGGGGTGTCGAAAAACTGTTTTTT.

This sequence joins TRBV11-3 and TRBJ1-4; D remains ambiguous. The CDR3 loop spans 14 amino acids. Trimming removed 4 bases from V and 4 bases from J, with 10 bases in between. CDR1 is SGHNT and CDR2 is YENEEA in the germline V gene. This CDR3 reads CASSSQARNEKLFF. CDR3 nucleotides: TGTGCCAGCAGCTCTCAGGCACGTAATGAAAAACTGTTTTTT.

V is TRBV5-4 and J is TRBJ1-2; D gene unclear. Between the trimmed V and J ends, which lost 0 bases and 8 bases, there was a span of 8 bases. Per germline, CDR1 SGHNT and CDR2 YYREEE (reference sequence). CDR3 size: 12 residues. The CDR3 spells CASSLAHQGYTF. The CDR3 region has the DNA TGTGCCAGCAGCTTGGCCCACCAGGGCTACACCTTC.

The chain couples TRBV30 to TRBJ1-1, with D maybe TRBD1 (6 bases). The germline gives CDR1 GTSNPN, CDR2 SVGIG (reference sequence). The CDR3 has 13 residues. Trimming stripped 4 bases from V and 1 base from J, with 10 bases between. CDR3 sequence reads: CAWNLDRNTEAFF. Here the CDR3 DNA reads TGTGCCTGGAATTTGGACAGGAACACTGAAGCTTTCTTT.

Concerning this clone: The junction does not match germline at one end; this may be a read error. The CDR3: CASSYGDTEAFF. The CDR3, as DNA: TGTGCCAGCAGTTACGGGGACACCGAAGCTTTCTTT. The chain carries TRBV6-5 and TRBJ1-1; possible D gene TRBD1, 6 bases. The CDR3 consists of 12 residues. Germline V gene sequence: CDR1 MNHEY, CDR2 SVGAGI.

This clone was recorded once. The V call is TRBV28, the J call TRBJ1-4; possibly TRBD1 for D (6 bases). This CDR3 has 15 residues. Looked up from germline, CDR1 is MDHEN and CDR2 is SYDVKM. Trimming took 3 bases from V and 5 from J, leaving 13 bases between them. CDR3 in DNA: TGTGCCAGCAGTTTGAAGGGGGAGCTCAATGAAAAACTGTTTTTT. This codes for CASSLKGELNEKLFF.